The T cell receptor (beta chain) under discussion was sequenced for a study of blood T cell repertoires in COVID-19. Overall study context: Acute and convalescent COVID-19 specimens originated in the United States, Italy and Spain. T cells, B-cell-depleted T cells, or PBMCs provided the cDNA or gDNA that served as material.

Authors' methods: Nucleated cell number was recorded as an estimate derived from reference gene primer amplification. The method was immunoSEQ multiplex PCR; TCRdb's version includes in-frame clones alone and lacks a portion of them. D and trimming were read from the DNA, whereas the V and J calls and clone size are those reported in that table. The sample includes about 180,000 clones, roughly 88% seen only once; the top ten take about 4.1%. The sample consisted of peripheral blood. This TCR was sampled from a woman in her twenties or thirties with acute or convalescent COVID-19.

The CDR3 bases are TGCGCCAGCAGCCTGGACGGACAGGGGGAGACCCAGTACTTC. Translation: CASSLDGQGETQYF. The rearrangement joins TRBV5-1 to TRBJ2-5; 9 nucleotides match TRBD1. There are 14 residues in the CDR3. Germline lookup yields CDR1 SGHRS and CDR2 YFSETQ. J gave up 5 bases and V 4 bases, and 6 bases lay outside the gene matches.